This TCR beta chain is drawn from a study of cytomegalovirus exposure and HLA in healthy donors. In the case of this clone: Antigen specificity is unknown.

Clones were read by immunoSEQ multiplex PCR, and TCRdb kept only the in-frame ones, dropping some. The sample has about 330,000 clones; approximately 86% are singletons. The CDR3 is 14 residues long. Per the germline V gene, CDR1 is SQVTM and CDR2 is ANQGSEA. V was clipped by 6 bases and J by 2 bases, with 17 bases between them. Study-level findings and limits: Cytomegalovirus association was listed for roughly 160 TCR beta chains.

The sequencing sample was made of PBMCs. The TCR comes from a woman in her 30s in good health and CMV-seropositive. V is TRBV29-1 and J is TRBJ2-7; tentative D call: TRBD1 (6 bases). Written as DNA, the CDR3 is TGCAGCGTCGCCGCCGGGACAACCGCCTACGAGCAGTACTTC. Translated: CSVAAGTTAYEQYF.